This T cell receptor beta chain appears in the sequencing data of a study of shared clonotypes between healthy human individuals. Using immunoSEQ multiplex PCR, the repertoire was profiled, and TCRdb retains in-frame clones only, with some absent. The sample has around 1 million clones; approximately 80% are singletons. The clonotype originates from a young man in good health. Input material: memory CD4+ T cells sorted from blood. The subset was: CD45RA-negative fraction.

CDR3 in DNA: TGTGCCAGTAAGCCCGGCACGTGGGGGGCCTCTGAAGCTTTCTTT. Translation: CASKPGTWGASEAFF. The rearrangement links TRBV19 to TRBJ1-1; D possibly corresponds to TRBD1 (6 bases). This CDR3 is built from 15 residues. CDR1 and CDR2 (germline): LNHDA, SQIVND (reference sequence). Trimming cost V 7 bases and J 6 bases, with 21 bases left between them.